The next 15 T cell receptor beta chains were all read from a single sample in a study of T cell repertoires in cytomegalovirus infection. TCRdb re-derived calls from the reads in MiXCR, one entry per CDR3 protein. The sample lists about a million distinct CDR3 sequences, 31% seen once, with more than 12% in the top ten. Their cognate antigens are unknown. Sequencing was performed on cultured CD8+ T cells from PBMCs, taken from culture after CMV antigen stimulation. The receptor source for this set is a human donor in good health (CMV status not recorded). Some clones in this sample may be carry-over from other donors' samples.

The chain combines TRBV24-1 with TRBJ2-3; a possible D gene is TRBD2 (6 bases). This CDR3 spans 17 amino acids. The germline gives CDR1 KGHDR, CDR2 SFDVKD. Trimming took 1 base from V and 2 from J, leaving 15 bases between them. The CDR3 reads CATSDFRGGWDTDTQYF. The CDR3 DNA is TGTGCCACCAGTGATTTTAGGGGAGGTTGGGACACAGATACGCAGTATTTT.

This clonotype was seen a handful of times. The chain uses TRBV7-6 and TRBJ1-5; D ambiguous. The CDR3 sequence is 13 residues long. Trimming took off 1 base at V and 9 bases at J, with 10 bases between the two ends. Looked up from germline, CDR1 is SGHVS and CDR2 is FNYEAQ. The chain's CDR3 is CASSLERGGPQHF. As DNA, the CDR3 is TGTGCCAGCAGCTTAGAACGGGGTGGGCCCCAGCATTTT.

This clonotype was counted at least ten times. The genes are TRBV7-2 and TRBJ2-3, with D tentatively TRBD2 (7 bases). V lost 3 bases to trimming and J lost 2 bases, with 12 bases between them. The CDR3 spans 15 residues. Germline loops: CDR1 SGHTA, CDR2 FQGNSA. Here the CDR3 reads CASSLGGLFTDTQYF. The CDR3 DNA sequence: TGTGCCAGCAGCTTGGGGGGGCTCTTCACAGATACGCAGTATTTT.

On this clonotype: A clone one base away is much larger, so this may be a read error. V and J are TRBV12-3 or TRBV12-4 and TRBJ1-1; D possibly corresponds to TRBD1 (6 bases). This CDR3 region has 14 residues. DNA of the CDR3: TGTGCCAGCAGCCCCCCCAGGGGCCGGTCTGAAGCTCTCTTT. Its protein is CASSPPRGRSEALF.

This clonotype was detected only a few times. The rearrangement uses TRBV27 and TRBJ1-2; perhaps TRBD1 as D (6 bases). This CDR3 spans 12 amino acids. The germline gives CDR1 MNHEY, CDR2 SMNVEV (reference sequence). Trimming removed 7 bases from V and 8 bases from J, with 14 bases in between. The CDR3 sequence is CASTAGVGGYTF. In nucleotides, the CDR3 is TGTGCCAGCACCGCAGGGGTAGGGGGCTACACCTTC.

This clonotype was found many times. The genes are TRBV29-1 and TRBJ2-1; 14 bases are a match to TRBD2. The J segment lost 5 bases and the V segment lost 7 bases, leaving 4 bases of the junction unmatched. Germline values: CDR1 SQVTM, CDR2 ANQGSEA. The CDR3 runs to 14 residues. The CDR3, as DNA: TGCAGCGCCCGACTAGCGGGGGGGCACAATGAGCAGTTCTTC. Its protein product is CSARLAGGHNEQFF.

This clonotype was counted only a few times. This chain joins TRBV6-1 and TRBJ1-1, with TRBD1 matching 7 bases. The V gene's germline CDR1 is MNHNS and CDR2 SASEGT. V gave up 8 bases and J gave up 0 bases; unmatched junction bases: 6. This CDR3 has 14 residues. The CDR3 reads CASRWTGMNTEAFF. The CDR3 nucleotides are TGTGCCAGCCGTTGGACAGGCATGAACACTGAAGCTTTCTTT.

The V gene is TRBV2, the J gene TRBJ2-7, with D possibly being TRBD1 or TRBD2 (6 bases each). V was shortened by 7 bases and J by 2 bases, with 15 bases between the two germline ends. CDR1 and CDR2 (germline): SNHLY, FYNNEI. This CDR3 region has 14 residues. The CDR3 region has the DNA TGTGCCAGCATAACGGGGGCCGGGACCTACGAGCAGTACTTC. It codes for CASITGAGTYEQYF.

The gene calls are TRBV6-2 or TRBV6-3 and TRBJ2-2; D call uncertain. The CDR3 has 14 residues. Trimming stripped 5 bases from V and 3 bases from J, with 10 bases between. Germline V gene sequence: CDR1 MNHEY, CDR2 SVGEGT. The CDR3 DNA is TGTGCCAGCAGTCCCGAACAGTACACCGGGGAGCTGTTTTTT. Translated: CASSPEQYTGELFF.

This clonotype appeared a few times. CDR3 in amino acids: CASGQSYEQYF. The CDR3 DNA follows: TGTGCCTCCGGACAGTCCTACGAGCAGTACTTC. This sequence joins TRBV12-3 or TRBV12-4 and TRBJ2-7; possible D gene TRBD1, 6 bases. This CDR3 is 11 amino acids long. The V end was cut by 11 bases, the J end by 1 base, with 9 bases between.

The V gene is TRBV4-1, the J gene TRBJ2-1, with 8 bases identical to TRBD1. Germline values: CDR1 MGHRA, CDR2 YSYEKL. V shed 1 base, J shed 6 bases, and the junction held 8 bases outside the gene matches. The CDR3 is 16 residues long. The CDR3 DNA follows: TGCGCCAGCAGCCAAGTGGCGACAGGGGATTCCAATGAGCAGTTCTTC. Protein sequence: CASSQVATGDSNEQFF.

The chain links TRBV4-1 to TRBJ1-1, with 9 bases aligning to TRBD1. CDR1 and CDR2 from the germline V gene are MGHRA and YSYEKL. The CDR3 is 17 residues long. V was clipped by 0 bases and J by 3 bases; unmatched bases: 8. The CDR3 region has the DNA TGCGCCAGCAGCCAAGAGGGACAGGGTGTGGGGTACACTGAAGCTTTCTTT. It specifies CASSQEGQGVGYTEAFF.

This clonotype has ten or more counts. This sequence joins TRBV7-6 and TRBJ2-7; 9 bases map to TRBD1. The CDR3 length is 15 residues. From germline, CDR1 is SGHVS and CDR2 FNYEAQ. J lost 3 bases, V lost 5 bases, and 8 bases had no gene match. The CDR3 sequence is CASSMGQGNDYEQYV. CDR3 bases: TGTGCCAGCAGCATGGGACAGGGAAATGACTACGAGCAGTACGTC.

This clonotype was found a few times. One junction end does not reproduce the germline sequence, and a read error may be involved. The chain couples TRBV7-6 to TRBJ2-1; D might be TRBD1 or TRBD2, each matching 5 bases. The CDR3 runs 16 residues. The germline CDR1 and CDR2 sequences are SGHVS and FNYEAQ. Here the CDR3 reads CASSSHPSAGANKQFF. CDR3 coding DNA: TGTGCCAGCAGCTCCCACCCATCGGCCGGGGCCAATAAGCAGTTCTTC.

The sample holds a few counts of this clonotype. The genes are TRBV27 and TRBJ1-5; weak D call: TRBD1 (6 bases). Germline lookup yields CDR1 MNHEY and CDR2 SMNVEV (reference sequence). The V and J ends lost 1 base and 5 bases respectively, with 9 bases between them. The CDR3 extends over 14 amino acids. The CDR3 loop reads CASSLLGGHQPQHF. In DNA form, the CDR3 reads TGTGCCAGCAGTTTATTAGGGGGGCATCAGCCCCAGCATTTT.